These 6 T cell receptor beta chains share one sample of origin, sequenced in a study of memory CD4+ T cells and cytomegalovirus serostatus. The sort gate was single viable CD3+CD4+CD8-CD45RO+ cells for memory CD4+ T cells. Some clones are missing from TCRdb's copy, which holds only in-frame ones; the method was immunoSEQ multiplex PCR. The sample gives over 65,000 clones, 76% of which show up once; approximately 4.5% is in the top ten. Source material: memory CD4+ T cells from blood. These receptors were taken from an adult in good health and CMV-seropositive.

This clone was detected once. The CDR3 sequence is CASSHPAGLQETQYF. The CDR3 DNA is TGCGCCAGCAGCCACCCAGCGGGGCTCCAAGAGACCCAGTACTTC. The V gene is TRBV4-1, the J gene TRBJ2-5; 7 nucleotides align to TRBD2. Germline-derived CDR1 and CDR2 are MGHRA and YSYEKL. V lost 3 bases and J lost 1; bases outside the gene matches: 5. CDR3 length: 15 amino acids.

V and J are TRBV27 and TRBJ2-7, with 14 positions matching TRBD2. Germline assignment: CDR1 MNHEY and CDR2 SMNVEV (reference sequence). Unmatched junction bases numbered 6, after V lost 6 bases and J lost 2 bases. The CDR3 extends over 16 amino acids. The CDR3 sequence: CASRGLAGVSTYEQYF. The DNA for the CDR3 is TGTGCCAGCAGGGGACTAGCGGGAGTCTCAACCTACGAGCAGTACTTC.

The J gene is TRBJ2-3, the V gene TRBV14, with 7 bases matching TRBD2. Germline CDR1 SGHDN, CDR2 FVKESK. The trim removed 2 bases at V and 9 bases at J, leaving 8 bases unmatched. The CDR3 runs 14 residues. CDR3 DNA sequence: TGTGCCAGCAGCCAAAGGGACTACTGGAGCACGCAGTATTTT. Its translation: CASSQRDYWSTQYF.

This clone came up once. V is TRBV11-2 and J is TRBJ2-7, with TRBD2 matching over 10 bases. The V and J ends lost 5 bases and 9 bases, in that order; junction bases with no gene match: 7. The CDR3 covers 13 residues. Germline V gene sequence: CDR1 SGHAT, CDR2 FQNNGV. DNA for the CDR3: TGTGCCAGCAGCCCACTAGCGGGGTTTGGGCAGTACTTC. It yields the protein CASSPLAGFGQYF.

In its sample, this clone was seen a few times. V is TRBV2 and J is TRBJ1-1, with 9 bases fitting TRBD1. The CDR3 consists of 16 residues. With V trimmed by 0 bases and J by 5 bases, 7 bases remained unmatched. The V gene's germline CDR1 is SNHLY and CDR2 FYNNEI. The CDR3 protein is CASSEALSGTGTEAFF. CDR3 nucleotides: TGTGCCAGCAGTGAAGCGTTATCCGGGACAGGGACTGAAGCTTTCTTT.

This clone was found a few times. The CDR3 is CASSLGVGYQETQYF. CDR3 coding DNA: TGTGCCAGCAGTCTTGGGGTGGGTTACCAAGAGACCCAGTACTTC. The gene calls are TRBV6-6 and TRBJ2-5; D is uncertain. The CDR3 has 15 residues. Germline loops: CDR1 MNHNY, CDR2 SVGAGI (reference sequence). V was shortened by 5 bases and J by 0 bases, with 13 bases between the two germline ends.